This T cell receptor beta chain was captured by sequencing in a study of control samples from healthy donors and cancer patients. This table comes from immunoSEQ multiplex PCR, and its TCRdb copy is limited to in-frame clones, with some not included. Seen here are 170,000 or so clones, around 90% observed once, and the top ten hold 2%. The sample was blood. This receptor was obtained from a woman aged 40 to 49 in good health.

CDR3 residues: CASSPGTGVSSLRTQYF. The CDR3 bases are TGCGCCAGCAGCCCAGGGACAGGGGTTTCCTCCCTTCGGACCCAGTACTTC. The J gene is TRBJ2-5, the V gene TRBV5-1; TRBD1 agrees at 10 bases. The CDR3 loop spans 17 amino acids. In germline, CDR1 is SGHRS, CDR2 YFSETQ. V shed 4 bases and J 7 bases; nucleotides not matched to a gene: 16.